This T cell receptor (beta chain) was identified during a study of shared clonotypes between healthy human individuals. Study results and limitations: Generation probabilities were higher for clonotypes shared across all four sorted-subset donors than for unshared ones.

Deep-level assay runs were performed. Libraries were prepared by immunoSEQ multiplex PCR; TCRdb keeps only in-frame clonotypes and omits some of them. The sample yields roughly 2 million clones, around 95% seen once. To note about this clone: No antigen is known for it.

CDR1 SQVTM and CDR2 ANQGSEA come from the germline V gene. J lost 10 bases, V lost 3 bases, and 9 bases had no gene match. The CDR3 is 14 residues long. The specimen sequenced was naive CD4+ T cells sorted from blood. Specified subset: CD45RA+ positively selected. The sequence was collected from a young man in good health. This chain uses TRBV29-1 with TRBJ2-1; 10 bases are shared with TRBD1. CDR3 bases: TGCAGCGTTGAGGGGACAGGGGCCGCAATGGAGCAGTTCTTC. Its translation is CSVEGTGAAMEQFF.